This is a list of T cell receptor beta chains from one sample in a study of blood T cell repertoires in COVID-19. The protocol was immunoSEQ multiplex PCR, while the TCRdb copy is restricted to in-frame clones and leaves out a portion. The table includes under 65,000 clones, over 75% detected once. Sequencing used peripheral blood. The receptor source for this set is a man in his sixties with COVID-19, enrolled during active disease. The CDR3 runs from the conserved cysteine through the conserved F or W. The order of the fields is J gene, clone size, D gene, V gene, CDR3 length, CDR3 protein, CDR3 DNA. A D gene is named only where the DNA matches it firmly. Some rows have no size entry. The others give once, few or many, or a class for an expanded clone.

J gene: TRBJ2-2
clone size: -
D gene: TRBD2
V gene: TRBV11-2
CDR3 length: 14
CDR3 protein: CASGGLAGGRELFF
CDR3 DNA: TGTGCCAGCGGAGGACTAGCGGGAGGTCGGGAGCTGTTTTTT

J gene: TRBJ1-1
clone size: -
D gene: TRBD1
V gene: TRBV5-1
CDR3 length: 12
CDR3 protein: CASSGRDSEAFF
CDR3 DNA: TGCGCCAGCAGCGGTCGGGACAGTGAAGCTTTCTTT

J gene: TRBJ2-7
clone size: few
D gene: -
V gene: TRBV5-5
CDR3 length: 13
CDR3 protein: CASTRDVSYEQYF
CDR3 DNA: TGTGCCAGCACCAGGGATGTTTCCTACGAGCAGTACTTC

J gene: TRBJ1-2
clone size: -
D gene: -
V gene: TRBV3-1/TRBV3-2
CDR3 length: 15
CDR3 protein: CASSQEEGSFYGYTF
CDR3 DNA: TGTGCCAGCAGCCAAGAAGAGGGTTCATTCTATGGCTACACCTTC

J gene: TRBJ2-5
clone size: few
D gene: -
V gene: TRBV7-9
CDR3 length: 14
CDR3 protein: CASSRLGGQETQYF
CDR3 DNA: TGTGCCAGCAGCCGATTAGGGGGACAAGAGACCCAGTACTTC

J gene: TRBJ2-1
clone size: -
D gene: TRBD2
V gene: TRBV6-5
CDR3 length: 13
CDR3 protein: CASSGTILNEQFF
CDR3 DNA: TGTGCCAGCAGCGGGACTATTTTGAATGAGCAGTTCTTC

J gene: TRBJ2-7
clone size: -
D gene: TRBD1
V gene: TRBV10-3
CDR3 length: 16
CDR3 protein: CAISESPTGPPTEQYF
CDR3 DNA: TGTGCCATCAGTGAGTCTCCGACAGGGCCACCTACAGAGCAGTACTTC

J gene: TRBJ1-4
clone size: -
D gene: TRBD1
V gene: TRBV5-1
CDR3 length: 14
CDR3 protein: CASSLAGQGEKLFF
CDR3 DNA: TGCGCCAGCAGCTTGGCCGGACAGGGAGAAAAACTGTTTTTT

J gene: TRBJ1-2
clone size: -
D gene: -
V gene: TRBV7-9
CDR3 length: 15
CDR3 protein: CASSSLPTGNYGYTF
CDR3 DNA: TGTGCCAGCAGCTCACTACCGACGGGGAACTATGGCTACACCTTC

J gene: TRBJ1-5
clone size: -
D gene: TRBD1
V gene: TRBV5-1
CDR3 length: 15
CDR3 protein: CASSLGQGRNQPQHF
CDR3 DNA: TGCGCCAGCAGCCTAGGACAGGGTAGGAATCAGCCCCAGCATTTT

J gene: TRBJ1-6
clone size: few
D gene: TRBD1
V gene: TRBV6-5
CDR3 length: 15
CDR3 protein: CASTRGQAGNSPLHF
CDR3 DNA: TGTGCCAGCACCCGCGGACAGGCGGGTAATTCACCCCTCCACTTT

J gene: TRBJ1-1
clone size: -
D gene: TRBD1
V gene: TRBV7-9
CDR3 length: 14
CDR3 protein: CASRSQGVNTEAFF
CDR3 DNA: TGTGCCAGCAGATCACAGGGGGTGAACACTGAAGCTTTCTTT

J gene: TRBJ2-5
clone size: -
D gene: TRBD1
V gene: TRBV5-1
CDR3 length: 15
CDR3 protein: CASSYGQGAGETQYF
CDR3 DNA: TGCGCCAGCAGCTACGGACAGGGGGCGGGAGAGACCCAGTACTTC

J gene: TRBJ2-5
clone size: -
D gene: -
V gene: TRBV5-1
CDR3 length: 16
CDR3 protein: CASSMAASPGGETQYF
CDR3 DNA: TGCGCCAGCAGCATGGCGGCATCGCCCGGGGGAGAGACCCAGTACTTC

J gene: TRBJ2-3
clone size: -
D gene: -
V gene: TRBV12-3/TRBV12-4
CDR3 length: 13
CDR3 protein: CASSLGLTDTQYF
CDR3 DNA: TGTGCCAGCAGTTTGGGACTCACAGATACGCAGTATTTT

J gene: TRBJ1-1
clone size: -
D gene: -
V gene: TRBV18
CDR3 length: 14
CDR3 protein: CASSPRQLRAEAFF
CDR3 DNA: TGTGCCAGCTCACCACGACAATTGAGGGCTGAAGCTTTCTTT

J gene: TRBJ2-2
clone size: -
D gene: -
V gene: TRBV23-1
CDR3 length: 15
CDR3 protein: CASSQDVRKTGELFF
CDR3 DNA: TGCGCCAGCAGTCAAGACGTGAGGAAGACCGGGGAGCTGTTTTTT

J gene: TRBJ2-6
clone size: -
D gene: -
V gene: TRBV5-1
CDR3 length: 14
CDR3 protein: CATNRDSGANVLTF
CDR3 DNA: TGCGCCACCAACAGGGACTCTGGGGCCAACGTCCTGACTTTC

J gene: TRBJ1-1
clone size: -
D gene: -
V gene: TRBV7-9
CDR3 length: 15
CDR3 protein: CASSPSGQLNTEAFF
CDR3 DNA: TGTGCCAGCAGCCCGTCAGGCCAGTTAAACACTGAAGCTTTCTTT

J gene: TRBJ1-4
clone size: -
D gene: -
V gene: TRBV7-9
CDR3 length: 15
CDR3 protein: CASSLPGGTNEKLFF
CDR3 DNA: TGTGCCAGCAGCTTGCCTGGGGGCACTAATGAAAAACTGTTTTTT

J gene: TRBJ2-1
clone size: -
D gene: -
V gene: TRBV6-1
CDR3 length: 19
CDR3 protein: CASSESDVGQRLIYNEQFF
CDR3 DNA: TGTGCCAGCAGTGAATCCGACGTAGGTCAGCGCCTCATCTACAATGAGCAGTTCTTC

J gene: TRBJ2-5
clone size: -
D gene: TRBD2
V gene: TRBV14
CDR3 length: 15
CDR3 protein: CASSQLAGGQETQYF
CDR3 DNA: TGTGCCAGCAGCCAACTAGCGGGGGGGCAAGAGACCCAGTACTTC

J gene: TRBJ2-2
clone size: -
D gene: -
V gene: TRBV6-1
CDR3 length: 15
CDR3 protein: CASSDNRQVRGELFF
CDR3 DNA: TGTGCCAGCAGTGACAACAGACAGGTCCGGGGGGAGCTGTTTTTT

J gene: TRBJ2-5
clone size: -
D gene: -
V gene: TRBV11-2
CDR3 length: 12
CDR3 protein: CASRHGAETQYF
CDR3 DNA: TGTGCCAGCAGGCACGGAGCAGAGACCCAGTACTTC

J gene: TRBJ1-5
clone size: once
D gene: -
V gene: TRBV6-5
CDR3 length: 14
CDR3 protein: CASSNRGFDQPQHF
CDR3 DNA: TGTGCCAGCAGTAATAGGGGTTTCGATCAGCCCCAGCATTTT